The source of this T cell receptor (beta chain) is a study of Ad26.COV2.S vaccination and SARS-CoV-2 variants. Findings and limits, study-wide: Vaccine recipients posted higher spike-specific TCR breadth than their placebo counterparts.

Produced via immunoSEQ multiplex PCR; TCRdb's table is partial and in-frame only. The sample lists 250,000 to 300,000 clones; around 87% were seen once. Note on this clone: Its target is unknown.

V was clipped by 3 bases and J by 1 base, with 21 bases between them. The germline CDR1 and CDR2 sequences are SEHNR and FQNEAQ (reference sequence). This CDR3 is 18 amino acids long. Treatment described: around 19 received Ad26.COV2.S at low or high dose, single or two shots; about 5 received placebo; per-sample allocation not given. Material that was analyzed had been drawn on day 63 after the first vaccine or placebo injection. The receptor comes from a person aged 18-65 years who received the Ad26.COV2.S COVID-19 vaccine or a placebo. Sample: peripheral blood, taken in a trial of Ad26.COV2.S vaccine versus placebo. This chain uses TRBV7-9 with TRBJ1-1; D is unclear. CDR3 sequence: CASSLVGVSTAQNTEAFF. The CDR3 DNA follows: TGTGCCAGCAGCTTGGTAGGTGTGTCGACCGCCCAGAACACTGAAGCTTTCTTT.